Presented here are 21 T cell receptor beta chains from one specimen sequenced in a study of T cell repertoires in cytomegalovirus infection. MiXCR was run by TCRdb on the reads, yielding one entry per CDR3 protein. The table records about 260,000 distinct CDR3 sequences, around 15% of them present only once. The sample was PBMCs. The receptors here all came from a human donor in good health (CMV status not recorded). Some clones in this sample may be carry-over from other donors' samples.

V is TRBV29-1 and J is TRBJ1-2, with a tentative D call TRBD1 (5 bases). The germline V gene encodes CDR1 SQVTM and CDR2 ANQGSEA. CDR3 length: 15 residues. Trimming shortened V by 0 bases and J by 5 bases, and 16 bases separated the two germline ends. The CDR3 DNA sequence: TGCAGCGTTGAAGATCCGGGCCAGGGTCGGTATGGCTACACCTTC. Its protein product is CSVEDPGQGRYGYTF.

This clonotype was picked up a small number of times. The gene calls are TRBV2 and TRBJ2-5; D might be TRBD2 (6 bases). Looked up from germline, CDR1 is SNHLY and CDR2 is FYNNEI. V was cut by 8 bases and J by 4 bases, with 17 bases left in between. The CDR3 contains 14 residues. The DNA for the CDR3 is TGTGCCAGCGGGGCAAGGGTGGGGGGAGAGACCCAGTACTTC. This translates into CASGARVGGETQYF.

The V call is TRBV5-1, the J call TRBJ2-7, with 8 bases fitting TRBD2. Germline V gene lookup returns CDR1 SGHRS and CDR2 YFSETQ. V lost 2 bases, J lost 2 bases, and 3 bases stayed unmatched. This CDR3 comprises 14 residues. CDR3 sequence reads: CASSFSGDPYEQYF. The CDR3 DNA reads as TGCGCCAGCAGCTTTAGCGGGGACCCCTACGAGCAGTACTTC.

This clonotype was detected ten times or more. The chain carries TRBV12-3 or TRBV12-4 and TRBJ1-6; D is perhaps TRBD1 (6 bases). Trimming removed 5 bases from V and 9 bases from J, with 14 bases in between. CDR3 size: 14 residues. This CDR3 reads CASSGGQGSSPLHF. The CDR3 DNA reads TGTGCCAGCAGTGGGGGGCAGGGGAGTTCACCCCTCCACTTT.

This clonotype was found a few times. This rearrangement joins TRBV9 to TRBJ2-1; D uncertain. CDR3 size: 13 residues. Germline CDR1 reads SGDLS; CDR2 reads YYNGEE. The ends were cut back, 4 bases at V and 8 bases at J, with 13 bases in the middle. CDR3 sequence reads: CASSPPLSYEQFF. As DNA, the CDR3 is TGTGCCAGCAGCCCCCCATTGAGCTATGAGCAGTTCTTC.

The gene calls are TRBV6-2 or TRBV6-3 and TRBJ2-7, with 7 bases matching TRBD2. V lost 2 bases to trimming and J lost 1 base; unmatched junction nucleotides: 2. Germline V gene data show CDR1 as MNHEY and CDR2 as SVGEGT. The CDR3 totals 14 residues. The CDR3 spells CASSYIGGSYEQYF. In nucleotides, the CDR3 is TGTGCCAGCAGTTACATCGGGGGGTCCTACGAGCAGTACTTC.

This clonotype was seen ten or more times. The chain recombines TRBV6-6 with TRBJ2-1; 9 nucleotides agree with TRBD1. This CDR3 has 16 residues. Germline CDR1 reads MNHNY; CDR2 reads SVGAGI (reference sequence). V was clipped by 7 bases and J by 6 bases; unmatched bases: 13. CDR3 sequence: CASTPGQGSWVNEQFF. In DNA, the CDR3 is TGTGCCAGCACCCCGGGACAGGGTTCTTGGGTCAATGAGCAGTTCTTC.

This clonotype has at least ten counts. This rearrangement joins TRBV7-9 to TRBJ2-3; D perhaps matches TRBD2 (6 bases). The V gene's germline CDR1 is SEHNR and CDR2 FQNEAQ (reference sequence). The CDR3 has 13 amino acids. Trimming took 3 bases from V and 4 from J, leaving 8 bases between them. The CDR3 DNA reads TGTGCCAGCAGCTTTACTAGCCCAGATACGCAGTATTTT. Translating it yields CASSFTSPDTQYF. Full variable domain (rest looked up from reference TRBV7-9 and TRBJ2-3): DTGVSQNPRHKITKRGQNVTFRCDPISEHNRLYWYRQTLGQGPEFLTYFQNEAQLEKSRLLSDRFSAERPKGSFSTLEIQRTEQGDSAMYLCASSFTSPDTQYFGPGTRLTVL.

This clonotype appeared a few times. The J gene is TRBJ2-7, the V gene TRBV2, with D maybe TRBD1 (6 bases). CDR1 and CDR2 (germline): SNHLY, FYNNEI. This CDR3 is built from 13 residues. Trimming pared 8 bases from V and 6 bases from J, leaving 17 bases between. The CDR3 here is CASQGQRSGEQYF. In nucleotides, the CDR3 is TGTGCCAGCCAAGGACAGCGCTCAGGCGAGCAGTACTTC.

The table lists this clonotype with many counts. V usage is TRBV6-2 or TRBV6-3 and J usage is TRBJ2-7; TRBD2 agrees at 12 bases. CDR3 length equals 15 residues. V shed 6 bases, J shed 1 base, and the junction held 4 bases outside the gene matches. Germline CDR1 reads MNHEY; CDR2 reads SVGEGT. In nucleotides, the CDR3 is TGTGCCAGCAGCTACGGACTAGCGGGATCCTACGAGCAGTACTTC. Translation: CASSYGLAGSYEQYF.

V usage is TRBV6-6 and J usage is TRBJ2-1, with D perhaps given as TRBD1 or TRBD2 (5 bases each). CDR1 MNHNY and CDR2 SVGAGI come from the germline V gene (reference sequence). This CDR3 is 17 amino acids long. V lost 2 bases, J lost 2 bases, and 16 bases lay in between. CDR3 region: CASSYGFGGNPYNEQFF. The CDR3 region has the DNA TGTGCCAGCAGTTACGGGTTTGGGGGTAACCCCTACAATGAGCAGTTCTTC.

This clonotype turned up a few times. The J gene is TRBJ2-1, the V gene TRBV20-1, with TRBD1 as a possible D gene (5 bases). Germline lookup yields CDR1 DFQATT and CDR2 SNEGSKA (reference sequence). The ends were cut back, 0 bases at V and 1 base at J, with 7 bases in the middle. This CDR3 comprises 14 residues. This chain's CDR3 is CSARDRGSYNEQFF. The DNA for the CDR3 is TGCAGTGCTAGAGATAGGGGATCCTACAATGAGCAGTTCTTC.

This clonotype came up a few times. Written as DNA, the CDR3 is TGTGCCATCAGTGAGTCTGGGGGGCTTGAGACCCAGTACTTC. The encoded protein is CAISESGGLETQYF. J is TRBJ2-5 and V is TRBV10-3; D could derive from TRBD1 or TRBD2 (6 bases each). In germline, CDR1 is ENHRY, CDR2 SYGVKD. This CDR3 contains 14 residues. Trimming removed 0 bases from V and 5 bases from J, with 10 bases in between.

This clonotype was detected many times. The rearrangement uses TRBV7-2 and TRBJ2-1; possible D gene TRBD2, 6 bases. The CDR3 runs 12 residues. The germline V gene encodes CDR1 SGHTA and CDR2 FQGNSA. Trimming cost V 5 bases and J 8 bases, with 10 bases left between them. CDR3 loop: CASSPGTHEQFF. Written as DNA, the CDR3 is TGTGCCAGCAGCCCCGGGACTCATGAGCAGTTCTTC. Full variable domain (remainder filled in from reference TRBV7-2 and TRBJ2-1): GAGVSQSPSNKVTEKGKDVELRCDPISGHTALYWYRQSLGQGLEFLIYFQGNSAPDKSGLPSDRFSAERTGGSVSTLTIQRTQQEDSAVYLCASSPGTHEQFFGPGTRLTVL.

This clonotype was seen repeatedly, ten times or more. This chain joins TRBV6-5 and TRBJ2-6; perhaps TRBD1 as D (5 bases). The germline V gene has CDR1 MNHEY and CDR2 SVGAGI. The CDR3 runs 16 residues. With 8 bases removed from V and 0 bases from J, the gap between germline ends came to 14 bases. The CDR3 region has the DNA TGTGCCAGCGCCCAGGGCTTTATCTCTGGGGCCAACGTCCTGACTTTC. This sequence encodes CASAQGFISGANVLTF.

The rearrangement uses TRBV10-3 and TRBJ2-7; TRBD1 might be the D (6 bases). V lost 6 bases and J lost 6, with 9 bases in between. CDR3 length: 11 residues. Germline values: CDR1 ENHRY, CDR2 SYGVKD. CDR3 amino acids: CAIRQGSEQYF. CDR3 coding DNA: TGTGCCATCAGGCAGGGGAGCGAGCAGTACTTC.

The gene calls are TRBV5-1 and TRBJ1-2; D gene unclear. Trimming removed 0 bases from V and 5 bases from J, with 17 bases in between. The CDR3 is made up of 16 amino acids. The germline CDR1 and CDR2 sequences are SGHRS and YFSETQ. The CDR3 protein is CASSLAGVGTTYGYTF. The CDR3 DNA reads TGCGCCAGCAGCTTGGCCGGGGTAGGCACGACGTATGGCTACACCTTC.

The table lists this clonotype with many counts. The chain is built from TRBV7-8 and TRBJ2-1; 7 bases are a match to TRBD1. Germline CDR1 SGHVS, CDR2 FQNEAQ. The CDR3 runs 16 residues. Trimming cost V 0 bases and J 7 bases; bases outside gene matches: 9. The CDR3 DNA sequence: TGTGCCAGCAGCTTAGCTAGTGACAGGGTCTGGAATGAGCAGTTCTTC. Encoded protein: CASSLASDRVWNEQFF.

The table lists this clonotype with a few counts. This chain joins TRBV25-1 and TRBJ1-2; the D is unclear. Germline CDR1 is MGHDK and CDR2 is SYGVNS. V was cut by 3 bases and J by 4 bases, with 6 bases left in between. The CDR3 runs 12 residues. The CDR3 is CASSDDPYGYTF. CDR3 in DNA: TGTGCCAGCAGTGACGATCCCTATGGCTACACCTTC.

The chain is built from TRBV20-1 and TRBJ1-5, with unresolved D. Germline assignment: CDR1 DFQATT and CDR2 SNEGSKA (reference sequence). The CDR3 has 17 residues. Trimming took 1 base from V and 0 from J, leaving 16 bases between them. CDR3 bases: TGCAGTGCTAGAGCGCCCGTGGCCTGGGGTAGCAATCAGCCCCAGCATTTT. Residues: CSARAPVAWGSNQPQHF.

At least ten counts were recorded for this clonotype. The J gene is TRBJ2-1, the V gene TRBV7-8; 8 bases map to TRBD2. The CDR3 covers 14 residues. V lost 5 bases to trimming and J lost 5 bases; unmatched junction nucleotides: 5. CDR1 is SGHVS and CDR2 is FQNEAQ in the germline V gene. CDR3 amino acids: CASSLSGGNNEQFF. DNA of the CDR3: TGTGCCAGCAGCCTCAGCGGGGGCAACAATGAGCAGTTCTTC. Full variable domain (missing parts from reference TRBV7-8 and TRBJ2-1): GAGVSQSPRYKVAKRGQDVALRCDPISGHVSLFWYQQALGQGPEFLTYFQNEAQLDKSGLPSDRFFAERPEGSVSTLKIQRTQQEDSAVYLCASSLSGGNNEQFFGPGTRLTVL.